The TCR beta chain under discussion was sequenced for a study of lymphopenia after photon versus proton radiotherapy. Produced via immunoSEQ multiplex PCR; TCRdb's table is partial and in-frame only. The profile shows tens of thousands of clones, roughly 86% of them singletons. The CDR3 contains 15 residues. Germline V gene sequence: CDR1 SGDLS, CDR2 YYNGEE. Deletions cut 0 bases from V and 0 bases from J, with 9 bases between. The sample consisted of peripheral blood, taken from a patient treated with proton-based radiotherapy. This TCR was recovered from a woman between 65 and 79 years old with pancreatic cancer. Some clones in this sample may be carry-over from other donors' samples. The rearrangement links TRBV9 to TRBJ2-5, with D uncertain. The chain's CDR3 is CASSVGANDQETQYF. The DNA of the CDR3 is TGTGCCAGCAGCGTAGGAGCGAACGACCAAGAGACCCAGTACTTC.